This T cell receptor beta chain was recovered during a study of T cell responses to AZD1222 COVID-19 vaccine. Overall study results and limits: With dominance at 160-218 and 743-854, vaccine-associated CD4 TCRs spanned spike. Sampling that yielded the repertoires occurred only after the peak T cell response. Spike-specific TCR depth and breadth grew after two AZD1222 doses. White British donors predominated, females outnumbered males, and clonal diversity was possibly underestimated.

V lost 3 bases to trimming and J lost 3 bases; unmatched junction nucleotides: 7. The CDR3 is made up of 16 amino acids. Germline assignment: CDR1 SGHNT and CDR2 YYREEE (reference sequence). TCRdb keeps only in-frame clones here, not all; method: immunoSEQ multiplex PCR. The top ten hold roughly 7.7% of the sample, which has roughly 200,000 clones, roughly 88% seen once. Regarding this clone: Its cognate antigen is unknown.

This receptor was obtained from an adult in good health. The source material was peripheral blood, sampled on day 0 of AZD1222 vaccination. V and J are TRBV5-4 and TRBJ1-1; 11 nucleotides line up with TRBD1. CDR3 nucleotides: TGTGCCAGCAGCTGGGACAGGGGGTCCTCGGACACTGAAGCTTTCTTT. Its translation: CASSWDRGSSDTEAFF.